These 31 T cell receptor beta chains share one sample of origin, sequenced in a study of graft-versus-host responses after intestinal transplantation. The authors combined some 200,000 CFSE-labeled responder cells with some 200,000 irradiated, violet-dye-labeled stimulator cells in plates. Generated by immunoSEQ multiplex PCR, the TCRdb table keeps only in-frame clones and is missing some. The repertoire includes some 10,000 clones, about 28% of them detected once, and under 8% sits in the top ten. The specimen comprised alloreactive CD8+ T cells from a mixed lymphocyte reaction culture, sampled before intestinal transplant. Subset denoted: CFSE-low proliferating T cells sorted from approximately 6-day pre-transplant mixed lymphocyte reaction (GvH or HvG direction). All receptors derive from a human patient who received an intestinal transplant.

This clone was counted only a few times. The chain recombines TRBV7-3 with TRBJ2-7; TRBD2 might be the D (6 bases). Trimming stripped 5 bases from V and 2 bases from J, with 16 bases between. Germline V gives CDR1 SGHTA, CDR2 FQGTGA. The CDR3 consists of 15 residues. Here the CDR3 DNA reads TGTGCCAGCAGCCCCGCCGGGGGTGAAACCTACGAGCAGTACTTC. As protein: CASSPAGGETYEQYF.

In its sample, this clone ranks as medium-sized. The rearrangement links TRBV6-5 to TRBJ2-1; 7 bases agree with TRBD2. V lost 2 bases, J lost 6 bases, and 7 bases stayed unmatched. This CDR3 is 15 amino acids long. CDR1 and CDR2 from the germline V gene are MNHEY and SVGAGI. CDR3 amino acids: CASSYLSGASNEQFF. DNA for the CDR3: TGTGCCAGCAGTTACCTGAGCGGGGCTAGCAATGAGCAGTTCTTC.

The V and J genes are TRBV11-2 and TRBJ2-7, with no clear D. The germline V gene encodes CDR1 SGHAT and CDR2 FQNNGV. This CDR3 is built from 14 residues. The V and J ends lost 4 bases and 2 bases respectively, with 12 bases between them. The CDR3 nucleotides are TGTGCCAGCAGCTCGGAGACTCCTGCCTACGAGCAGTACTTC. Its translation is CASSSETPAYEQYF. Drawing the rest from reference TRBV11-2 and TRBJ2-7, the complete variable domain is EAGVAQSPRYKIIEKRQSVAFWCNPISGHATLYWYQQILGQGPKLLIQFQNNGVVDDSQLPKDRFSAERLKGVDSTLKIQPAKLEDSAVYLCASSSETPAYEQYFGPGTRLTVT.

This clone is medium-sized (0.01 to 0.1%) by share. The J gene is TRBJ2-7, the V gene TRBV27, with D maybe TRBD1 (5 bases). CDR3 length: 15 residues. CDR1 MNHEY and CDR2 SMNVEV come from the germline V gene (reference sequence). The V end was cut by 5 bases, the J end by 3 bases, with 17 bases between. CDR3 protein: CASSPISLGLYEQYF. DNA for the CDR3: TGTGCCAGCAGTCCCATATCGCTGGGGCTCTACGAGCAGTACTTC.

There are a few counts of this clone. The V gene is TRBV6-5, the J gene TRBJ2-1; D remains ambiguous. In germline, CDR1 is MNHEY, CDR2 SVGAGI. CDR3 length equals 13 residues. V lost 4 bases and J lost 0, with 4 bases in between. CDR3 loop: CASSSSSYNEQFF. In DNA form, the CDR3 reads TGTGCCAGCAGTTCGAGCTCCTACAATGAGCAGTTCTTC.

This clone has a handful of counts. The junction differs from germline at one of its ends, possibly a read error. The chain combines TRBV7-7 with TRBJ2-7, with TRBD1 identical over 8 bases. Looked up from germline, CDR1 is SSHAT and CDR2 is FNYEAQ (reference sequence). The CDR3 is 13 amino acids. This chain's CDR3 is CASSPGTGYEQYF. DNA of the CDR3: TGTGCTAGCAGCCCCGGGACAGGCTACGAGCAGTACTTC.

This clone has only a few counts. The genes are TRBV7-3 and TRBJ1-1; D is unresolved. The CDR3 spans 13 residues. Trimming shortened V by 3 bases and J by 6 bases, and 11 bases separated the two germline ends. The germline gives CDR1 SGHTA, CDR2 FQGTGA. For the CDR3, the DNA is TGTGCCAGCAGCTTCGGGGTTCGGGCTGAAGCTTTCTTT. Protein: CASSFGVRAEAFF.

The CDR3 reads CASSGGGQGAYEQYF. CDR3 in DNA: TGCGCCAGCAGTGGGGGGGGACAGGGGGCCTACGAGCAGTACTTC. The chain employs TRBV10-2 and TRBJ2-7; 11 bases fit TRBD1. The germline V gene has CDR1 WSHSY and CDR2 SAAADI. The CDR3 is made up of 15 amino acids. J was trimmed by 2 bases and V by 4 bases; bases with no gene match: 4.

The genes are TRBV19 and TRBJ1-5, with 7 bases identical to TRBD1. This CDR3 contains 14 residues. V shed 7 bases, J shed 7 bases, and the junction held 10 bases outside the gene matches. Germline-derived CDR1 and CDR2 are LNHDA and SQIVND (reference sequence). CDR3 protein: CASNPRDSHQPQHF. The CDR3 DNA is TGTGCCAGTAACCCCCGGGACAGCCACCAGCCCCAGCATTTT. The full variable domain, completed using reference TRBV19 and TRBJ1-5, is DGGITQSPKYLFRKEGQNVTLSCEQNLNHDAMYWYRQDPGQGLRLIYYSQIVNDFQKGDIAEGYSVSREKKESFPLTVTSAQKNPTAFYLCASNPRDSHQPQHFGDGTRLSIL.

This clone was observed a few times. The J gene is TRBJ2-7, the V gene TRBV5-5, with TRBD2 matching 7 bases. This CDR3 is 13 amino acids long. J was trimmed by 3 bases and V by 3 bases; bases with no gene match: 3. The germline CDR1 and CDR2 sequences are SGHKS and YYEKEE (reference sequence). The CDR3 loop is CASSSGTNYEQYF. CDR3 bases: TGTGCCAGCAGCTCCGGGACTAACTACGAGCAGTACTTC.

This rearrangement joins TRBV7-6 to TRBJ2-5; the D gene is possibly TRBD2 (7 bases). CDR1 and CDR2 from the germline V gene are SGHVS and FNYEAQ. V lost 6 bases, J lost 5 bases, and 19 bases lay in between. The CDR3 length is 15 residues. This chain's CDR3 is CASRVGGGAGETQYF. The CDR3 region has the DNA TGTGCCAGCAGAGTAGGAGGGGGGGCGGGCGAGACCCAGTACTTC.

This clone appeared a few times. The rearrangement uses TRBV27 and TRBJ2-7, with a tentative D call TRBD2 (6 bases). CDR1 MNHEY and CDR2 SMNVEV come from the germline V gene (reference sequence). This CDR3 is 13 amino acids long. The V end lost 5 bases, the J end lost 2 bases, and 10 bases lay between the germline ends. The DNA for the CDR3 is TGTGCCAGCAGTCTTAGCGGACCCTACGAGCAGTACTTC. Translating it yields CASSLSGPYEQYF.

This clone was detected only a few times. The chain employs TRBV6-5 and TRBJ2-7; TRBD1 agrees at 7 bases. V lost 1 base, J lost 7 bases, and 4 bases stayed unmatched. There are 13 residues in the CDR3. The germline CDR1 and CDR2 sequences are MNHEY and SVGAGI. The CDR3 DNA reads TGTGCCAGCAGTTACTTTACAGGGGATGAGCAGTACTTC. Residues: CASSYFTGDEQYF.

The chain is built from TRBV7-9 and TRBJ2-7, with TRBD2 matching over 8 bases. V lost 1 base, J lost 3 bases, and 8 bases stayed unmatched. CDR1 and CDR2 (germline): SEHNR, FQNEAQ (reference sequence). The CDR3 covers 16 residues. The CDR3 nucleotides read TGTGCCAGCAGCTTAGGGGTGGCGGGGGGTTACTACGAGCAGTACTTC. This gives the protein CASSLGVAGGYYEQYF.

The V call is TRBV11-1, the J call TRBJ2-3, with 9 bases matching TRBD1. Losses at the gene ends were 5 bases for V and 4 bases for J; bases not matched to a gene: 4. CDR3 length: 14 amino acids. The germline CDR1 and CDR2 sequences are SGHAT and FQDESV (reference sequence). The CDR3 bases are TGTGCCAGCAGCCCCGGGACAGGGCCAGATACGCAGTATTTT. This translates into CASSPGTGPDTQYF. Full variable domain (rest looked up from reference TRBV11-1 and TRBJ2-3): EAEVAQSPRYKITEKSQAVAFWCDPISGHATLYWYRQILGQGPELLVQFQDESVVDDSQLPKDRFSAERLKGVDSTLKIQPAELGDSAMYLCASSPGTGPDTQYFGPGTRLTVL.

This clone was seen more than once but under ten times. This rearrangement joins TRBV27 to TRBJ1-2; D ambiguous. The CDR3 consists of 10 residues. V was clipped by 11 bases and J by 4 bases, with 8 bases between them. Germline lookup yields CDR1 MNHEY and CDR2 SMNVEV (reference sequence). The CDR3 nucleotides read TGTGCCGCGGCGGGCTATGGCTACACCTTC. It translates to CAAAGYGYTF.

The CDR3 is CATRLGLAGGTYEQYF. The CDR3 DNA reads as TGTGCCACCCGACTTGGACTAGCGGGGGGCACCTACGAGCAGTACTTC. V is TRBV10-3 and J is TRBJ2-7; 14 bases are shared with TRBD2. Germline values: CDR1 ENHRY, CDR2 SYGVKD. The CDR3 totals 16 residues. The V segment lost 10 bases and the J segment 2 bases; nucleotides outside the gene matches: 10.

This clone was counted between two and nine times. This rearrangement joins TRBV9 to TRBJ2-1; 9 positions agree with TRBD2. Germline loops: CDR1 SGDLS, CDR2 YYNGEE. The trim removed 1 base at V and 9 bases at J, leaving 8 bases unmatched. CDR3 size: 15 residues. CDR3: CASSVWASGASEQFF. CDR3 bases: TGTGCCAGCAGCGTATGGGCTAGCGGGGCCAGTGAGCAGTTCTTC.

This rearrangement joins TRBV2 to TRBJ2-7, with no clear D. This CDR3 has 11 residues. The germline V gene has CDR1 SNHLY and CDR2 FYNNEI. Between the trimmed V and J ends, which lost 4 bases and 7 bases, there was a span of 8 bases. CDR3 nucleotides: TGTGCCAGCAGTGTGTTCCAGGAGCAGTACTTC. It is translated as CASSVFQEQYF.

This clone was counted only a few times. The chain links TRBV10-3 to TRBJ1-2; D possibly corresponds to TRBD1 (5 bases). The CDR3 consists of 15 residues. Trimming took 2 bases from V and 6 from J, leaving 16 bases between them. Germline V CDR1 and CDR2: ENHRY, SYGVKD. The CDR3 region has the DNA TGTGCCATCAGTGAGGTCAGGGAGGATGTGAATGGCTACACCTTC. This sequence encodes CAISEVREDVNGYTF.

The V and J genes are TRBV10-1 and TRBJ2-4; 8 bases fit TRBD2. There are 15 residues in the CDR3. In germline, CDR1 is WNHNN, CDR2 SYGVQD (reference sequence). Germline trimming cut 0 bases from V and 9 bases from J; bases unmatched to any gene: 7. The CDR3 nucleotides read TGCGCCAGCAGTGAGTCGTACCCCGGGAGGGGCATTCAGTACTTC. This gives the protein CASSESYPGRGIQYF.

The chain couples TRBV28 to TRBJ1-4; 7 bases align to TRBD1. The CDR3 covers 15 residues. V lost 6 bases, J lost 7 bases, and 11 bases stayed unmatched. Germline V lookup: CDR1 MDHEN, CDR2 SYDVKM. CDR3 region: CASSDRVGGVEKLFF. The CDR3 region has the DNA TGTGCCAGCAGCGACAGGGTCGGGGGGGTTGAAAAACTGTTTTTT. The full variable domain, rest sourced from reference TRBV28 and TRBJ1-4, is DVKVTQSSRYLVKRTGEKVFLECVQDMDHENMFWYRQDPGLGLRLIYFSYDVKMKEKGDIPEGYSVSREKKERFSLILESASTNQTSMYLCASSDRVGGVEKLFFGSGTQLSVL.

The V call is TRBV9, the J call TRBJ2-1, with TRBD2 matching 10 bases. The junction had 7 bases not matched to a gene; V was cut back by 4 bases and J by 3 bases. This CDR3 contains 16 residues. Germline CDR1 reads SGDLS; CDR2 reads YYNGEE. CDR3 nucleotides: TGTGCCAGCAGCCCCCGGACTAGCGGATACTACAATGAGCAGTTCTTC. It specifies CASSPRTSGYYNEQFF.

The chain uses TRBV5-4 and TRBJ2-7, with D possibly TRBD1 on 5 matching bases. Trimming stripped 8 bases from V and 5 bases from J, with 14 bases between. Germline V gives CDR1 SGHNT, CDR2 YYREEE (reference sequence). The CDR3 sequence is 12 residues long. The CDR3 DNA reads TGTGCCAGTGGACACTCATCCCACGAGCAGTACTTC. The encoded protein is CASGHSSHEQYF. The full variable domain, in which reference TRBV5-4 and TRBJ2-7 provide the parts outside the CDR3, is ETGVTQSPTHLIKTRGQQVTLRCSSQSGHNTVSWYQQALGQGPQFIFQYYREEENGRGNFPPRFSGLQFPNYSSELNVNALELDDSALYLCASGHSSHEQYFGPGTRLTVT.

The V call is TRBV7-6, the J call TRBJ1-5; D is undetermined. CDR1 is SGHVS and CDR2 is FNYEAQ in the germline V gene. Trimming removed 0 bases at V and 6 bases at J, with 6 bases between. This CDR3 region has 13 residues. The CDR3 sequence: CASSLARGQPQHF. The CDR3 DNA follows: TGTGCCAGCAGCTTAGCCCGGGGTCAGCCCCAGCATTTT.

By proportion, this clone is medium-sized. The chain has TRBV6-5 and TRBJ2-1; 8 positions agree with TRBD2. Unmatched junction bases numbered 2, after V lost 0 bases and J lost 7 bases. In germline, CDR1 is MNHEY, CDR2 SVGAGI. The CDR3 is 14 residues long. The CDR3 sequence is CASSYSGGVNEQFF. The CDR3 bases are TGTGCCAGCAGTTACTCCGGGGGGGTAAATGAGCAGTTCTTC.

J is TRBJ2-7 and V is TRBV5-5; D remains unclear. CDR1 and CDR2 from the germline V gene are SGHKS and YYEKEE (reference sequence). V lost 0 bases, J lost 2 bases, and 9 bases lay in between. The CDR3 spans 14 residues. Here the CDR3 reads CASSLDSPTYEQYF. CDR3 DNA sequence: TGTGCCAGCAGCTTGGACAGTCCAACCTACGAGCAGTACTTC.

The gene calls are TRBV9 and TRBJ1-1, with a possible D match to TRBD1 (6 bases). V lost 7 bases and J lost 5, with 18 bases in between. Looked up from germline, CDR1 is SGDLS and CDR2 is YYNGEE. This CDR3 region has 14 residues. This chain's CDR3 is CASRGGPGGTEAFF. DNA for the CDR3: TGTGCCAGCCGGGGGGGGCCTGGGGGGACTGAAGCTTTCTTT.

This clone came up a few times. V usage is TRBV9 and J usage is TRBJ2-7, with 8 bases identical to TRBD1. Germline V gene data show CDR1 as SGDLS and CDR2 as YYNGEE. CDR3 length equals 14 residues. Trimming at V came to 4 bases and at J to 1 base, leaving 4 bases not matched to a gene. CDR3 loop: CASSPRTGSYEQYF. The CDR3 region has the DNA TGTGCCAGCAGCCCCCGGACAGGGTCCTACGAGCAGTACTTC.

This clone is deemed medium-sized. V is TRBV6-6 and J is TRBJ1-2, with D possibly being TRBD1 (5 bases). Trimming shortened V by 0 bases and J by 7 bases, and 9 bases separated the two germline ends. Germline CDR1 reads MNHNY; CDR2 reads SVGAGI (reference sequence). This CDR3 contains 13 residues. The DNA of the CDR3 is TGTGCCAGCAGTTACTCCGCAGGGTTTGGCTACACCTTC. Amino acids: CASSYSAGFGYTF.

The table lists this clone with a few counts. The V call is TRBV10-3, the J call TRBJ2-3; 11 bases align to TRBD2. The CDR3 totals 16 residues. Losses at the gene ends were 2 bases for V and 4 bases for J; bases not matched to a gene: 5. Germline V gene sequence: CDR1 ENHRY, CDR2 SYGVKD. This CDR3 reads CAISEAVAGGPDTQYF. The CDR3 coding sequence is TGTGCCATCAGTGAGGCGGTAGCGGGGGGGCCAGATACGCAGTATTTT.